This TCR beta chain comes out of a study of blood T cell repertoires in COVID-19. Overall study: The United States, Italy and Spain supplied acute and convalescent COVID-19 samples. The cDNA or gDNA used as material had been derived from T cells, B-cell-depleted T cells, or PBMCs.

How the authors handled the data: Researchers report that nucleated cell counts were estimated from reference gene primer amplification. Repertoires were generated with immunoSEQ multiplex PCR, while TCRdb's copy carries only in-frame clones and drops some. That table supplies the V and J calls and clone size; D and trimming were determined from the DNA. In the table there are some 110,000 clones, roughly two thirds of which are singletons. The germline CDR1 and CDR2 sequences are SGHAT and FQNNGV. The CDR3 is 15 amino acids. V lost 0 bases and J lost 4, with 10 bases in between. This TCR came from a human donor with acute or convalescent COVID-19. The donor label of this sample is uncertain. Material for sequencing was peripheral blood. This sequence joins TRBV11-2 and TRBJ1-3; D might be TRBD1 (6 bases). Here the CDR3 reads CASSLDTGPGNTIYF. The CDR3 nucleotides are TGTGCCAGCAGCTTAGATACAGGGCCAGGAAACACCATATATTTT.